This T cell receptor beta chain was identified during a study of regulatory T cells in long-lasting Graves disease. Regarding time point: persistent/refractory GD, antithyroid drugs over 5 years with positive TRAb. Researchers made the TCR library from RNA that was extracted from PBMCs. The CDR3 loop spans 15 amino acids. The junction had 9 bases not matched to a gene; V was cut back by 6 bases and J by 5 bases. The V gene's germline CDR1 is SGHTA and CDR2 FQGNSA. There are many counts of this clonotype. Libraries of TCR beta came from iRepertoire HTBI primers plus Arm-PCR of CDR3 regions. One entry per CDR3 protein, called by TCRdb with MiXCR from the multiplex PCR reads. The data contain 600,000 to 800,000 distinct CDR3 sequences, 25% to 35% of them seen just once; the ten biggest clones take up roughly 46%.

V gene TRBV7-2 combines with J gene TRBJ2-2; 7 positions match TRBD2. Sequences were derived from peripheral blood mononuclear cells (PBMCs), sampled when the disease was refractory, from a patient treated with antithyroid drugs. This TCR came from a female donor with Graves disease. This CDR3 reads CASRATREVTGELFF. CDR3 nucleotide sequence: TGTGCCAGCAGAGCCACCCGGGAGGTAACCGGGGAGCTGTTTTTT.